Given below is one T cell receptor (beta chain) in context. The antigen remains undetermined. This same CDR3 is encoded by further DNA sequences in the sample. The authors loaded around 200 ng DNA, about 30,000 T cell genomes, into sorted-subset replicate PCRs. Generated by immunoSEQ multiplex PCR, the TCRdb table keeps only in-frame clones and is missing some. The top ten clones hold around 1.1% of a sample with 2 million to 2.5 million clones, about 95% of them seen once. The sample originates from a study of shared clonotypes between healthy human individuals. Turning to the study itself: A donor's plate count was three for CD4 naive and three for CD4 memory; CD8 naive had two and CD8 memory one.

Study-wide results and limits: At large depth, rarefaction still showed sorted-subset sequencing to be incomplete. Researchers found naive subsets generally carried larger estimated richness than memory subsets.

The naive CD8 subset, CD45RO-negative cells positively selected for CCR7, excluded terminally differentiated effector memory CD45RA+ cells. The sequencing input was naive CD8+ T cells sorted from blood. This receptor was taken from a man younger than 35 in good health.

The CDR3 region is CASSYSTPTGELFF. DNA for the CDR3: TGTGCCAGCAGTTACAGCACTCCCACCGGGGAGCTGTTTTTT. The V and J genes are TRBV6-5 and TRBJ2-2; D call uncertain. Trimming removed 2 bases from V and 4 bases from J, with 8 bases in between. Looked up from germline, CDR1 is MNHEY and CDR2 is SVGAGI. The CDR3 is 14 amino acids.